This T cell receptor (beta chain) is from a study of T cell changes during pregnancy in multiple sclerosis. Only in-frame clones appear in the TCRdb table, and some are missing; sequencing was by immunoSEQ multiplex PCR. This sample has around 65,000 clones, with under 95% found just once. This TCR was recovered from a female donor in good health, enrolled as a control in a pregnancy study. The specimen was peripheral blood, collected in the third trimester of pregnancy.

The CDR3, as DNA: TGTGCCAGCAGCTTAATGGGACTAAGTTTGAATGAGCAGTTCTTC. It encodes CASSLMGLSLNEQFF. The rearrangement uses TRBV7-8 and TRBJ2-1, with 7 nucleotides matching TRBD2. Unmatched junction bases numbered 8, after V lost 2 bases and J lost 7 bases. The CDR3 length is 15 residues. Germline CDR1 reads SGHVS; CDR2 reads FQNEAQ.